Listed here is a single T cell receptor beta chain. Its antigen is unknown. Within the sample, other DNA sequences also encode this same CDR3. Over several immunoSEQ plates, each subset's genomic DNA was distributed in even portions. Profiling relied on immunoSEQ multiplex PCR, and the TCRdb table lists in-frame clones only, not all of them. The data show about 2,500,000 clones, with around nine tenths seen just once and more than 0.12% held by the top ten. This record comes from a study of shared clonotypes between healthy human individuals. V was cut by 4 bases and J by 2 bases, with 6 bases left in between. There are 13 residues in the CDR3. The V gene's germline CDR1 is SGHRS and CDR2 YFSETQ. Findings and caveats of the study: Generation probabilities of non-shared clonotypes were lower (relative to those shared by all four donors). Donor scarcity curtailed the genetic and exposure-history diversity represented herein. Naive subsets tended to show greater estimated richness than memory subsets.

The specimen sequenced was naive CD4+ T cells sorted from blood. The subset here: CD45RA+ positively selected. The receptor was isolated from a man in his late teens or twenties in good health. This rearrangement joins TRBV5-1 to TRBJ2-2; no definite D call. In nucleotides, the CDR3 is TGCGCCAGCAGCCCCCCTAACACCGGGGAGCTGTTTTTT. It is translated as CASSPPNTGELFF.